This T cell receptor beta chain stems from a study of T-cell reconstitution after alpha-beta-depleted transplantation in children. The sample holds many counts of this clonotype. Its antigen is not identified. This CDR3 has 14 residues. The V end was cut by 3 bases, the J end by 4 bases, with 13 bases between. Unique molecular identifiers tagged the TCRbeta library. A single record per CDR3 protein comes from TCRdb applying MiXCR to the PCR reads. The sample shows 600,000 or so distinct CDR3 sequences, about 21% of them seen only once. Broader study findings: Several hundred expanded graft clones reportedly supplied alpha-beta T cells about two months after transplant.

The receptor comes from a boy in the first two years of life who had a stem cell transplant for acute myeloid leukemia, so the T cells may come from the graft donor. The rearrangement links TRBV12-3 or TRBV12-4 to TRBJ2-7, with D unclear. Source: PBMCs, mostly from graft donor cells, taken 360 days after TCRalphabeta/CD19-depleted stem cell transplant. CDR3 sequence (DNA): TGTGCCAGCAGTTTGGGTTTGAAGGAATACGAGCAGTACGTC. Its protein is CASSLGLKEYEQYV.